This TCR beta chain comes out of a study of graft-versus-host responses after intestinal transplantation. Study information: All recipients were transplanted with multivisceral, liver-intestinal, or isolated intestinal grafts. Anti-thymocyte globulin induction preceded two to four years of tacrolimus and steroid maintenance in all recipients.

Per germline, CDR1 SQVTM and CDR2 ANQGSEA. This CDR3 spans 16 amino acids. V dropped 7 bases and J dropped 3; count of bases not matched to a gene: 13. Study outcomes and limitations: Ileal or blood samples showed some GvH clones first, and such clones were also found in recipient marrow.

Notes on this clone: The target antigen is unknown.

This table comes from immunoSEQ multiplex PCR, and its TCRdb copy is limited to in-frame clones, with some not included. The table records about 130,000 clones, more than 90% of them present only once. The receptor was isolated from a human donor who received an intestinal transplant. The chain joins TRBV29-1 to TRBJ2-4; 9 nucleotides match TRBD1. The sample here was unstimulated CD4+ T cells sorted from spleen or lymph node cells, taken before intestinal transplant. CDR3 DNA: TGCAGCGCCGTCCAAACAGGGGGCGCGGGCAAAAACATTCAGTACTTC. Its translation is CSAVQTGGAGKNIQYF.